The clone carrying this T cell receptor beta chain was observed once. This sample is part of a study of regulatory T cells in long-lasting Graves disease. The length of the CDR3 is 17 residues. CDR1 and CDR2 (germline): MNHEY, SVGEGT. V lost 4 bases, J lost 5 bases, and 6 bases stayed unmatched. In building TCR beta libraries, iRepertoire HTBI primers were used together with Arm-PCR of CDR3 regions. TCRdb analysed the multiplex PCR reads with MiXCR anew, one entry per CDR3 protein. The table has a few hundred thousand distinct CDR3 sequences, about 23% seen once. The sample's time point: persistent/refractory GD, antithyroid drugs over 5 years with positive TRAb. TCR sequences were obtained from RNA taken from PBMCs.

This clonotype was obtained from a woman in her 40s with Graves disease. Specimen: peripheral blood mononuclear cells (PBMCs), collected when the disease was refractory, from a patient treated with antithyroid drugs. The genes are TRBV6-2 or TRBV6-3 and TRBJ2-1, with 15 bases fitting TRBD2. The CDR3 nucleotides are TGTGCCAGCAGTTTGAGGACTAGCGGGAGGGAACACAATGAGCAGTTCTTC. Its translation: CASSLRTSGREHNEQFF.